This entry lists 17 T cell receptor beta chains sequenced from one sample in a study of blood T cell repertoires in COVID-19. The method was immunoSEQ multiplex PCR; TCRdb's version includes in-frame clones alone and lacks a portion of them. The sample includes 110,000 or so clones, roughly 89% seen only once; the top ten take 19%. Sequencing was carried out using peripheral blood. The receptors come from a human donor with acute or convalescent COVID-19. The donor label of this sample is uncertain.

The genes are TRBV6-6 and TRBJ2-2; 8 nucleotides agree with TRBD2. The CDR3 is 15 amino acids. CDR1 and CDR2 from the germline V gene are MNHNY and SVGAGI (reference sequence). V shed 7 bases, J shed 6 bases, and the junction held 10 bases outside the gene matches. The CDR3 nucleotides are TGTGCCAGCACTCCGGGGGGGGAGCGAGCCGGGGAGCTGTTTTTT. Its protein is CASTPGGERAGELFF.

The chain has TRBV30 and TRBJ1-5, with 8 bases fitting TRBD1. CDR1 and CDR2 from the germline V gene are GTSNPN and SVGIG (reference sequence). The CDR3 is 15 residues long. The ends lost 1 base at V and 6 bases at J; junction bases unmatched: 8. The CDR3 DNA sequence: TGTGCCTGGAGTGCCAGGGGGCTGATTTCTCAGCCCCAGCATTTT. It codes for CAWSARGLISQPQHF.

V usage is TRBV6-5 and J usage is TRBJ1-5; D call uncertain. V shed 6 bases and J shed 1 base, with 7 bases lying between them. Germline values: CDR1 MNHEY, CDR2 SVGAGI. This CDR3 contains 13 residues. CDR3 bases: TGTGCCAGCAGCAGTATAAGCAATCAGCCCCAGCATTTT. Protein: CASSSISNQPQHF.

This chain uses TRBV6-5 with TRBJ2-7, with D tentatively TRBD2 (6 bases). CDR1 MNHEY and CDR2 SVGAGI come from the germline V gene. The CDR3 sequence is 12 residues long. V dropped 0 bases and J dropped 12 bases, with 12 bases sitting between them. The CDR3 loop reads CASSYSGGELYF. The DNA of the CDR3 is TGTGCCAGCAGTTACTCTGGAGGGGAACTGTACTTC.

This sequence joins TRBV12-3 or TRBV12-4 and TRBJ1-6, with D perhaps TRBD1 (5 bases). This CDR3 region has 13 residues. Trimming took 5 bases from V and 13 from J, leaving 15 bases between them. CDR3 in amino acids: CASSVGTERPLHF. The CDR3 region has the DNA TGTGCCAGCAGTGTGGGGACTGAACGTCCCCTCCACTTT.

The chain uses TRBV4-1 and TRBJ2-7; the D is unclear. V gave up 0 bases and J gave up 5 bases, with 11 bases separating them. Germline V gene sequence: CDR1 MGHRA, CDR2 YSYEKL. This CDR3 contains 14 residues. The CDR3 bases are TGCGCCAGCAGCCAAGAGCCACTGCACCACGAGCAGTACTTC. It translates to CASSQEPLHHEQYF.

The chain recombines TRBV12-3 or TRBV12-4 with TRBJ2-4; D not resolved. This CDR3 is 13 amino acids long. Trimming took 6 bases from V and 2 from J, leaving 8 bases between them. The CDR3 reads CASREQSKNIQYF. CDR3 bases: TGTGCCAGCAGGGAACAGTCCAAAAACATTCAGTACTTC.

The chain combines TRBV5-1 with TRBJ2-5; 7 bases are shared with TRBD2. CDR3 length: 16 amino acids. The junction had 5 bases not matched to a gene; V was cut back by 0 bases and J by 0 bases. Germline loops: CDR1 SGHRS, CDR2 YFSETQ. As DNA, the CDR3 is TGCGCCAGCAGCTTGGATCCAGCGGGGAACCAAGAGACCCAGTACTTC. Protein sequence: CASSLDPAGNQETQYF.

The chain couples TRBV6-1 to TRBJ1-2; D gene ambiguous. Trimming cost V 0 bases and J 2 bases, with 7 bases left between them. CDR1 is MNHNS and CDR2 is SASEGT in the germline V gene. The CDR3 is 14 amino acids. The CDR3 nucleotides are TGTGCCAGCAGTGAAGCACGGGTGAACTATGGCTACACCTTC. Translation gives CASSEARVNYGYTF.

This clone was observed a single time. The genes are TRBV28 and TRBJ2-3; 8 bases map to TRBD2. In germline, CDR1 is MDHEN, CDR2 SYDVKM. The CDR3 contains 15 residues. Germline trimming cut 6 bases from V and 5 bases from J; bases unmatched to any gene: 10. CDR3: CASSNPGGAGDTQYF. CDR3 DNA sequence: TGTGCCAGCAGCAACCCCGGGGGGGCAGGAGATACGCAGTATTTT.

The chain recombines TRBV7-2 with TRBJ1-2, with a possible D match to TRBD1 (5 bases). V was shortened by 2 bases and J by 1 base, with 11 bases between the two germline ends. Germline loops: CDR1 SGHTA, CDR2 FQGNSA. There are 15 residues in the CDR3. CDR3 amino acids: CASSLFGGLNYGYTF. In DNA, the CDR3 is TGTGCCAGCAGCTTATTCGGGGGACTTAACTATGGCTACACCTTC.

With regard to this clone: This sample includes further DNA sequences coding for the same CDR3. The gene calls are TRBV7-9 and TRBJ1-5; D gene uncertain. Germline V CDR1 and CDR2: SEHNR, FQNEAQ (reference sequence). Trimming removed 1 base at V and 2 bases at J, with 9 bases between. The CDR3 is 15 residues long. CDR3: CASSLGTAGNQPQHF. DNA for the CDR3: TGTGCCAGCAGCTTAGGCACAGCAGGCAATCAGCCCCAGCATTTT.

The chain uses TRBV28 and TRBJ2-3, with 13 nucleotides matching TRBD2. The CDR3 extends over 17 amino acids. Per germline, CDR1 MDHEN and CDR2 SYDVKM. V lost 3 bases to trimming and J lost 5 bases; unmatched junction nucleotides: 8. The CDR3: CASSFVGLAGAVDTQYF. CDR3 bases: TGTGCCAGCAGTTTCGTAGGACTAGCGGGAGCAGTAGATACGCAGTATTTT.

CDR3 loop: CASSFKLRNRDNYGYTF. The CDR3 DNA reads as TGTGCCAGCAGTTTTAAGCTGAGGAACAGGGACAACTATGGCTACACCTTC. The chain combines TRBV28 with TRBJ1-2, with D possibly being TRBD1 (6 bases). CDR3 length equals 17 residues. Trimming removed 3 bases at V and 2 bases at J, with 19 bases between. CDR1 is MDHEN and CDR2 is SYDVKM in the germline V gene.

The chain combines TRBV7-3 with TRBJ1-2; 7 nucleotides align to TRBD1. The length of the CDR3 is 14 residues. The junction had 3 bases not matched to a gene; V was cut back by 5 bases and J by 0 bases. CDR1 and CDR2 (germline): SGHTA, FQGTGA. As DNA, the CDR3 is TGTGCCAGCAGCCCAGGACAGGCTAACTATGGCTACACCTTC. Translating it yields CASSPGQANYGYTF.

The chain is built from TRBV7-2 and TRBJ2-1; maybe TRBD1 (6 bases). The CDR3 is 15 amino acids. V lost 1 base to trimming and J lost 5 bases, with 12 bases between them. The germline V gene has CDR1 SGHTA and CDR2 FQGNSA. Here the CDR3 DNA reads TGTGCCAGCAGCTTAGTAGGGACATCTAACAATGAGCAGTTCTTC. It encodes CASSLVGTSNNEQFF.

In its sample, this clone was seen a few times. The rearrangement uses TRBV27 and TRBJ2-7; 9 nucleotides match TRBD1. Per germline, CDR1 MNHEY and CDR2 SMNVEV (reference sequence). The junction had 4 bases not matched to a gene; V was cut back by 8 bases and J by 2 bases. This CDR3 has 13 residues. DNA for the CDR3: TGTGCCAGCTGGGACAGGGCAACCTACGAGCAGTACTTC. Translated, it gives CASWDRATYEQYF.